This TCR beta chain was obtained from a study of blood T cell repertoires in COVID-19. Turning to the study itself: Sites in the United States, Italy and Spain provided acute and convalescent COVID-19 samples. In each case, the material was cDNA or gDNA derived from T cells, B-cell-depleted T cells, or PBMCs.

In the study's own analysis: The authors estimated nucleated cell counts from reference gene primer amplification. The data were produced by immunoSEQ multiplex PCR, yet TCRdb's version contains in-frame clones alone and is incomplete. V and J calls and clone size are copied from that table; D and trimming were computed from the DNA. The table shows tens of thousands of clones, with roughly nine tenths occurring only once. The CDR3 covers 17 residues. The junction had 12 bases not matched to a gene; V was cut back by 7 bases and J by 0 bases. Per germline, CDR1 MRHNA and CDR2 SNTAGT. This sequence joins TRBV6-4 and TRBJ1-3; 7 positions agree with TRBD1. This TCR came from a woman in her sixties or seventies with acute or convalescent COVID-19. Specimen: peripheral blood. CDR3 bases: TGTGCCAGCACCCGACAACAGGGGTCCTACTCTGGAAACACCATATATTTT. This encodes CASTRQQGSYSGNTIYF.